Reported below is one TCR beta chain. Its antigen is unknown. The junction does not match germline at one end; this may be a read error. Separate from the roughly 730-subject first cohort, the approximately 120-subject validation cohort was the one that the donors belonged to. This record belongs to a study of cytomegalovirus exposure and HLA in healthy donors. Study-wide points: Cytomegalovirus-associated TCR beta chains were listed, numbering roughly 150. Published work reported that the classifier diagnosed cytomegalovirus status with high specificity and sensitivity.

Libraries were prepared by immunoSEQ multiplex PCR; TCRdb keeps only in-frame clonotypes and omits some of them. Among 250,000 or so clones listed, almost 90% were seen once. Germline V gene data show CDR1 as SGHRS and CDR2 as YFSETQ. The length of the CDR3 is 18 residues. The clonotype comes from a woman aged 18-35 years in good health and CMV-seronegative. Sequencing was performed on PBMCs. The chain employs TRBV5-1 and TRBJ2-2, with D tentatively TRBD1 (6 bases). The CDR3 region has the DNA TGCGTCAGCAGCTTGGAAGGGACACCGACCAGGAACACCGGGGAGCTGTTTTTT. It specifies CVSSLEGTPTRNTGELFF. Complete variable domain (other parts from reference TRBV5-1 and TRBJ2-2): KAGVTQTPRYLIKTRGQQVTLSCSPISGHRSVSWYQQTPGQGLQFLFEYFSETQRNKGNFPGRFSGRQFSNSRSEMNVSTLELGDSALYLCVSSLEGTPTRNTGELFFGEGSRLTVL.